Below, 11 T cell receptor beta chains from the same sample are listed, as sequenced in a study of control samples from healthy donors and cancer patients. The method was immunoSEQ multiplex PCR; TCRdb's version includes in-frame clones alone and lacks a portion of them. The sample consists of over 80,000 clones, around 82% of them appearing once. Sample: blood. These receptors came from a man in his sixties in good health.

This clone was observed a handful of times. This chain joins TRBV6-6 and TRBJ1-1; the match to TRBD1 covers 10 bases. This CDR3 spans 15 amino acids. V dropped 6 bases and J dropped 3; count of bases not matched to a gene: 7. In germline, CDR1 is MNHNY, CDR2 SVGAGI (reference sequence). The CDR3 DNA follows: TGTGCCAGCAGCCGACCCGGGACAGGGGACACTGAAGCTTTCTTT. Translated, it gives CASSRPGTGDTEAFF.

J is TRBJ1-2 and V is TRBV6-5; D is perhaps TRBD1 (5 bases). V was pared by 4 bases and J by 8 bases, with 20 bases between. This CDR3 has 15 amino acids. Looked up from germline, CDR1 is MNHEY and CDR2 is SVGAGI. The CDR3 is CASSLYRGGIEGYTF. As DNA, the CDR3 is TGTGCCAGCAGTTTATACCGGGGGGGTATAGAAGGCTACACCTTC.

CDR3 DNA sequence: TGTGCCAGCAGTTACTCGACGGGCGCTGGCCAGGAGACCCAGTACTTC. Translating it yields CASSYSTGAGQETQYF. The chain uses TRBV6-5 and TRBJ2-5; the D is unclear. The CDR3 sequence is 16 residues long. Germline CDR1 reads MNHEY; CDR2 reads SVGAGI. V lost 0 bases and J lost 5, with 16 bases in between.

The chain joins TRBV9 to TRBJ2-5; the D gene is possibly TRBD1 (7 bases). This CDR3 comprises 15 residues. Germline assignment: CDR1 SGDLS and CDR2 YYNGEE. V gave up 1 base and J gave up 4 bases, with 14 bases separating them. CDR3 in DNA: TGTGCCAGCAGCGTAAGGAGGGGGCAGGGAGAGACCCAGTACTTC. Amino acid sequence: CASSVRRGQGETQYF.

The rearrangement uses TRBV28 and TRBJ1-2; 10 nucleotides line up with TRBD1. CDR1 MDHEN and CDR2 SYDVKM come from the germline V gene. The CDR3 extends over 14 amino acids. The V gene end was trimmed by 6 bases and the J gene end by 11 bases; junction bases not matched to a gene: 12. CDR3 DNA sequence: TGTGCCAGCAGGGGCCCGGGACAGGGGTCCCTTTACACCTTC. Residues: CASRGPGQGSLYTF.

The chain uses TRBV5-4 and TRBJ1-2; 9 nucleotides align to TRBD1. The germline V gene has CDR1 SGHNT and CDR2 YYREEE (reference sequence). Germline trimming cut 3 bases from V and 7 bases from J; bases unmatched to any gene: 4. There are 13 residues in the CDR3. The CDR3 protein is CASSWTGESGYTF. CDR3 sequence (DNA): TGTGCCAGCAGCTGGACAGGGGAAAGTGGCTACACCTTC.

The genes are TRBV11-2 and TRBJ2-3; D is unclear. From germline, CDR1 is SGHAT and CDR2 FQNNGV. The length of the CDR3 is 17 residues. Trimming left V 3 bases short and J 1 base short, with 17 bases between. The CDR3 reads CASSFLQSGVGTDTQYF. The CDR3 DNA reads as TGTGCCAGCAGCTTTCTTCAGAGTGGGGTTGGCACAGATACGCAGTATTTT.

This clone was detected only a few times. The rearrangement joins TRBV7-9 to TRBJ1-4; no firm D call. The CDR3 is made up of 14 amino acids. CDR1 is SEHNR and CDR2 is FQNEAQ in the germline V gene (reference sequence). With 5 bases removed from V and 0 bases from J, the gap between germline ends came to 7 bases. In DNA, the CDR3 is TGTGCCAGCAGCATCCTCTCAACTAATGAAAAACTGTTTTTT. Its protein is CASSILSTNEKLFF.

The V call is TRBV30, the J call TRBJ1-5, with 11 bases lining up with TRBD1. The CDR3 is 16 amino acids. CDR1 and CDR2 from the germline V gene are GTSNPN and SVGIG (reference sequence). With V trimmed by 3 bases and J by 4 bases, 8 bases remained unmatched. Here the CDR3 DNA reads TGTGCCTGGAGCGCCGGGACAGGGGGAACTAATCAGCCCCAGCATTTT. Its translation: CAWSAGTGGTNQPQHF.

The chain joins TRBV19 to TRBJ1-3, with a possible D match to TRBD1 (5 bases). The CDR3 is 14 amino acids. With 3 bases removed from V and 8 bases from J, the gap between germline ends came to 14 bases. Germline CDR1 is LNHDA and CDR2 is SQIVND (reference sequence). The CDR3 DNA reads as TGTGCCAGTAGTATCCCAGGGTTAGCGGACACCATATATTTT. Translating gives CASSIPGLADTIYF. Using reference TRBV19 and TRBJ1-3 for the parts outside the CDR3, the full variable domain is DGGITQSPKYLFRKEGQNVTLSCEQNLNHDAMYWYRQDPGQGLRLIYYSQIVNDFQKGDIAEGYSVSREKKESFPLTVTSAQKNPTAFYLCASSIPGLADTIYFGEGSWLTVV.

This chain's CDR3 is CASRSTLSGGLDHF. The CDR3 DNA follows: TGTGCCAGCAGATCCACCCTGTCAGGGGGCCTCGACCACTTT. This chain links TRBV28 with TRBJ1-6, with 8 positions matching TRBD1. CDR1 and CDR2 (germline): MDHEN, SYDVKM. Trimming removed 6 bases from V and 18 bases from J; junction bases left unmatched: 16. This CDR3 has 14 amino acids.